The 25 T cell receptor beta chains reported below all come from one sample, sequenced in a study of cytomegalovirus exposure and HLA in healthy donors. Primers: 60 Vbeta forward and 13 Jbeta reverse. Sequencing was performed with immunoSEQ multiplex PCR; in TCRdb, only in-frame clones are kept and a portion is missing. This table has 250,000 to 350,000 clones, 75% to 90% appearing once. The source material was PBMCs. The receptors were gathered from a man between 35 and 55 years old in good health and CMV-seropositive.

The chain couples TRBV27 to TRBJ2-7; a weak D match, TRBD2 (6 bases). Per germline, CDR1 MNHEY and CDR2 SMNVEV (reference sequence). The CDR3 spans 14 residues. Deletions cut 2 bases from V and 2 bases from J, with 10 bases between. CDR3 DNA sequence: TGTGCCAGCAGTTTAGGGGGGAGGACCTACGAGCAGTACTTC. Translated: CASSLGGRTYEQYF.

There are a few counts of this clone. The chain uses TRBV29-1 and TRBJ2-7; the D is unclear. Looked up from germline, CDR1 is SQVTM and CDR2 is ANQGSEA. The CDR3 is 11 residues long. Trimming took 4 bases from V and 7 from J, leaving 11 bases between them. CDR3 sequence: CSVVQLREQYF. DNA for the CDR3: TGCAGCGTTGTACAGCTACGGGAGCAGTACTTC.

The chain couples TRBV5-1 to TRBJ2-5; 9 bases map to TRBD1. CDR1 and CDR2 (germline): SGHRS, YFSETQ. V was clipped by 4 bases and J by 8 bases; unmatched bases: 12. This CDR3 is built from 15 residues. DNA of the CDR3: TGCGCCAGCAGCCCTCGGACAGGGGCCTATCAAACCCAGTACTTC. It yields the protein CASSPRTGAYQTQYF. Full variable domain (remainder filled in from reference TRBV5-1 and TRBJ2-5): KAGVTQTPRYLIKTRGQQVTLSCSPISGHRSVSWYQQTPGQGLQFLFEYFSETQRNKGNFPGRFSGRQFSNSRSEMNVSTLELGDSALYLCASSPRTGAYQTQYFGPGTRLLVL.

The CDR3 sequence: CASSLARTVSYEQYF. As DNA, the CDR3 is TGCGCCAGCAGCTTGGCTCGGACAGTCTCCTACGAGCAGTACTTC. The rearrangement uses TRBV5-1 and TRBJ2-7; a weak D match, TRBD1 (6 bases). Trimming took 0 bases from V and 0 from J, leaving 10 bases between them. Germline V gives CDR1 SGHRS, CDR2 YFSETQ. The CDR3 runs 15 residues.

This chain connects TRBV27 to TRBJ2-3; maybe TRBD2 (6 bases). The CDR3 loop spans 16 amino acids. CDR1 and CDR2 (germline): MNHEY, SMNVEV (reference sequence). The V and J ends lost 5 bases and 4 bases respectively, with 19 bases between them. In nucleotides, the CDR3 is TGTGCCAGCAGTGGTGGCCCACTGGCGGGGCCAGATACGCAGTATTTT. Translating gives CASSGGPLAGPDTQYF.

As regards this clone: This sample also contains other DNA sequences that code for the same CDR3. This sequence joins TRBV10-3 and TRBJ1-1; 8 bases align to TRBD1. The germline V gene encodes CDR1 ENHRY and CDR2 SYGVKD. J gave up 2 bases and V 4 bases, and 3 bases lay outside the gene matches. This CDR3 has 14 amino acids. This CDR3 reads CAISAQGANTEAFF. The CDR3 DNA reads TGTGCCATCAGTGCCCAGGGGGCAAACACTGAAGCTTTCTTT.

This clone was detected a few times. This rearrangement joins TRBV7-9 to TRBJ2-3; 11 bases match TRBD2. Germline V gives CDR1 SEHNR, CDR2 FQNEAQ (reference sequence). Germline trimming cut 3 bases from V and 2 bases from J; bases unmatched to any gene: 7. The CDR3 spans 17 residues. CDR3 region: CASSLGGLADPTDTQYF. In DNA form, the CDR3 reads TGTGCCAGCAGCTTGGGGGGACTAGCGGACCCCACAGATACGCAGTATTTT.

This sequence joins TRBV28 and TRBJ2-5, with D possibly being TRBD2 (6 bases). The CDR3 covers 15 residues. V was pared by 5 bases and J by 1 base, with 14 bases between. CDR1 and CDR2 (germline): MDHEN, SYDVKM. Written as DNA, the CDR3 is TGTGCCAGCAGTGGGGCGGGTAGCGGCCAAGAGACCCAGTACTTC. Residues: CASSGAGSGQETQYF. Combining the CDR3 with reference TRBV28 and TRBJ2-5 gives the whole variable domain DVKVTQSSRYLVKRTGEKVFLECVQDMDHENMFWYRQDPGLGLRLIYFSYDVKMKEKGDIPEGYSVSREKKERFSLILESASTNQTSMYLCASSGAGSGQETQYFGPGTRLLVL.

This rearrangement joins TRBV9 to TRBJ2-7, with 12 nucleotides matching TRBD2. Trimming at V came to 3 bases and at J to 2 bases, leaving 3 bases not matched to a gene. This CDR3 is built from 15 residues. CDR1 and CDR2 from the germline V gene are SGDLS and YYNGEE. The CDR3 DNA reads as TGTGCCAGCAGCGCTAGGACTAGCGGGGCCTACGAGCAGTACTTC. Its protein product is CASSARTSGAYEQYF.

This chain connects TRBV5-1 to TRBJ2-7; 9 bases are a match to TRBD1. Per germline, CDR1 SGHRS and CDR2 YFSETQ. There are 15 residues in the CDR3. V was clipped by 3 bases and J by 2 bases; unmatched bases: 6. CDR3 nucleotide sequence: TGCGCCAGCAGCTACGGACAGGGGAGTACCTACGAGCAGTACTTC. This translates into CASSYGQGSTYEQYF.

The chain joins TRBV27 to TRBJ2-1, with 14 bases fitting TRBD2. V shed 4 bases, J shed 8 bases, and the junction held 7 bases outside the gene matches. CDR1 is MNHEY, CDR2 SMNVEV, per germline (reference sequence). The CDR3 is 16 residues long. This CDR3 is CASSSEGLAGAYEQFF. CDR3 coding DNA: TGTGCCAGCAGTTCAGAGGGACTAGCGGGAGCATATGAGCAGTTCTTC.

The chain is built from TRBV5-1 and TRBJ2-7; TRBD1 might be the D (5 bases). The germline V gene has CDR1 SGHRS and CDR2 YFSETQ. The CDR3 sequence is 13 residues long. Trimming cost V 0 bases and J 2 bases, with 6 bases left between them. For the CDR3, the DNA is TGCGCCAGCAGCTTGGAGACAGCCTACGAGCAGTACTTC. The encoded protein is CASSLETAYEQYF.

The rearrangement uses TRBV2 and TRBJ2-2; possible D gene TRBD1, 8 bases. Looked up from germline, CDR1 is SNHLY and CDR2 is FYNNEI. The CDR3 is made up of 15 amino acids. Trimming took 2 bases from V and 5 from J, leaving 12 bases between them. The CDR3 reads CASSENRGGTGELFF. The CDR3 bases are TGTGCCAGCAGTGAAAACAGGGGGGGGACCGGGGAGCTGTTTTTT.

The V and J genes are TRBV9 and TRBJ2-2, with 7 bases identical to TRBD2. CDR3 length: 16 amino acids. V shed 3 bases and J 0 bases; nucleotides not matched to a gene: 5. Germline values: CDR1 SGDLS, CDR2 YYNGEE. The CDR3 reads CASSASSGTNTGELFF. Written as DNA, the CDR3 is TGTGCCAGCAGCGCCTCGAGCGGGACGAACACCGGGGAGCTGTTTTTT.

The rearrangement uses TRBV5-8 and TRBJ1-1; 7 bases fit TRBD1. The CDR3 is 15 amino acids. V lost 6 bases, J lost 6 bases, and 14 bases stayed unmatched. CDR1 is SGHTS and CDR2 is YDEGEE in the germline V gene. CDR3 amino acids: CASTYRGSPGPEAFF. The CDR3 DNA is TGTGCCAGCACCTACAGGGGTTCCCCGGGTCCTGAAGCTTTCTTT.

The rearrangement uses TRBV28 and TRBJ2-7; TRBD2 matches at 13 bases. The V segment lost 5 bases and the J segment 5 bases; nucleotides outside the gene matches: 6. This CDR3 is built from 15 residues. Germline values: CDR1 MDHEN, CDR2 SYDVKM. CDR3 in amino acids: CASSPGLAGEDEQYF. The CDR3 coding sequence is TGTGCCAGCAGTCCCGGACTAGCGGGAGAGGACGAGCAGTACTTC. Based on the CDR3 plus reference TRBV28 and TRBJ2-7, the full variable domain is DVKVTQSSRYLVKRTGEKVFLECVQDMDHENMFWYRQDPGLGLRLIYFSYDVKMKEKGDIPEGYSVSREKKERFSLILESASTNQTSMYLCASSPGLAGEDEQYFGPGTRLTVT.

The genes are TRBV4-2 and TRBJ2-1; 9 nucleotides line up with TRBD2. The CDR3 has 13 amino acids. Losses at the gene ends were 4 bases for V and 8 bases for J; bases not matched to a gene: 3. Germline V gene sequence: CDR1 LGHNA, CDR2 YNFKEQ. The CDR3 here is CASSRGREDEQFF. CDR3 sequence (DNA): TGTGCCAGCAGCCGCGGGAGGGAGGATGAGCAGTTCTTC.

V usage is TRBV6-5 and J usage is TRBJ2-3, with 7 bases lining up with TRBD1. Trimming removed 2 bases from V and 6 bases from J; junction bases left unmatched: 5. This CDR3 contains 14 residues. Germline CDR1 MNHEY, CDR2 SVGAGI. In DNA form, the CDR3 reads TGTGCCAGCAGTTACGTAACAGGGGAGGATACGCAGTATTTT. Translation: CASSYVTGEDTQYF.

The chain has TRBV28 and TRBJ2-2; no firm D call. The length of the CDR3 is 15 residues. Trimming took off 10 bases at V and 2 bases at J, with 17 bases between the two ends. Germline V gene sequence: CDR1 MDHEN, CDR2 SYDVKM. CDR3 protein: CATRDSLGNTGELFF. The CDR3, as DNA: TGTGCCACCCGCGACTCCTTAGGCAACACCGGGGAGCTGTTTTTT.

CDR3 DNA: TGTGCCAGCAGCTTAGGTAGCGGGAGTGGTACAGATACGCAGTATTTT. Its protein is CASSLGSGSGTDTQYF. J is TRBJ2-3 and V is TRBV7-9; 9 nucleotides agree with TRBD2. The CDR3 runs 16 residues. In germline, CDR1 is SEHNR, CDR2 FQNEAQ (reference sequence). The V gene end was trimmed by 1 base and the J gene end by 3 bases; junction bases not matched to a gene: 5.

This clone appeared a few times. The rearrangement joins TRBV10-3 to TRBJ1-1; 7 bases map to TRBD1. The germline V gene has CDR1 ENHRY and CDR2 SYGVKD. V gave up 8 bases and J gave up 1 base; unmatched junction bases: 4. The CDR3 spans 13 residues. Here the CDR3 reads CAIAGQANTEAFF. In DNA, the CDR3 is TGTGCCATCGCCGGACAGGCGAACACTGAAGCTTTCTTT.

A few counts support this clone. V usage is TRBV6-4 and J usage is TRBJ1-1; the D is unclear. The CDR3 covers 13 residues. Between the trimmed V and J ends, which lost 5 bases and 0 bases, there was a span of 7 bases. Germline CDR1 reads MRHNA; CDR2 reads SNTAGT. The CDR3 DNA sequence: TGTGCCAGCAGTAGGGAGATGAACACTGAAGCTTTCTTT. Protein product: CASSREMNTEAFF.

The gene calls are TRBV25-1 and TRBJ2-4; 10 positions match TRBD1. J lost 1 base, V lost 2 bases, and 2 bases had no gene match. This CDR3 contains 16 residues. Germline CDR1 and CDR2: MGHDK and SYGVNS. The DNA of the CDR3 is TGTGCCAGCAGTGAAGGACAGGGGGGGGCCAAAAACATTCAGTACTTC. The encoded protein is CASSEGQGGAKNIQYF.

The J gene is TRBJ1-1, the V gene TRBV7-3, with 7 bases lining up with TRBD1. Per germline, CDR1 SGHTA and CDR2 FQGTGA. This CDR3 comprises 14 residues. J was trimmed by 5 bases and V by 5 bases; bases with no gene match: 8. The CDR3 nucleotides read TGTGCCAGCAGCCCCCACAGGGGAGAGACTGAAGCTTTCTTT. Amino acids: CASSPHRGETEAFF.

V gene TRBV7-8 combines with J gene TRBJ2-3, with D unclear. The ends were cut back, 6 bases at V and 0 bases at J, with 10 bases in the middle. Germline CDR1 SGHVS, CDR2 FQNEAQ. The CDR3 covers 14 residues. The DNA for the CDR3 is TGTGCCAGCAGTTCACTCGCCAGCACAGATACGCAGTATTTT. Translation gives CASSSLASTDTQYF.